In its sample, the clone carrying this T cell receptor (beta chain) was seen once. This specimen belongs to a study of chemoradiotherapy in HPV16-positive cancers. The protocol was immunoSEQ multiplex PCR, while the TCRdb copy is restricted to in-frame clones and leaves out a portion. The sample lists more than 350 clones, more than 65% occurring once. CDR3 length: 15 amino acids. V dropped 1 base and J dropped 3 bases, with 10 bases sitting between them. Germline CDR1 reads SGHTA; CDR2 reads FQGNSA. Material: tumor tissue, obtained from a patient who underwent chemoradiotherapy. The rearrangement joins TRBV7-2 to TRBJ2-1, with no clear D. The receptor comes from a human donor with HPV-associated anogenital cancer. CDR3 coding DNA: TGTGCCAGCAGCTTAGAGGGCGAGATCTACAATGAGCAGTTCTTC. It codes for CASSLEGEIYNEQFF.